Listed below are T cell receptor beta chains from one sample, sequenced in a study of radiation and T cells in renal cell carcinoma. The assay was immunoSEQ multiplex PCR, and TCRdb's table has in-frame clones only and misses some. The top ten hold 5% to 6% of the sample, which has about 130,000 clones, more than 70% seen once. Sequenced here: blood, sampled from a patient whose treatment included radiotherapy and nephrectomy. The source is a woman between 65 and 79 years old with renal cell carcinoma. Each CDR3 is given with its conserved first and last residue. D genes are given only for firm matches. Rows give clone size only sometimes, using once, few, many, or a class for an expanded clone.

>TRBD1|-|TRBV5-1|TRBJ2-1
CASRDRGSIINEQFF
TGCGCCAGCCGGGACAGGGGGTCGATAATTAATGAGCAGTTCTTC
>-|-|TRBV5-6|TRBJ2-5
CASSLQGRQETQYF
TGTGCCAGCAGCTTACAGGGGAGGCAAGAGACCCAGTACTTC
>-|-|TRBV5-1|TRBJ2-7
CASSSVSYEQYF
TGCGCCAGCAGCTCCGTATCATACGAGCAGTACTTC
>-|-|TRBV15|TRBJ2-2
CATRLGLNTGELFF
TGTGCCACCCGTCTTGGGTTGAACACCGGGGAGCTGTTTTTT
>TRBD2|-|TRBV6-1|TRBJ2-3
CASGGLAGPDTQYF
TGTGCCAGCGGGGGACTAGCGGGGCCAGATACGCAGTATTTT
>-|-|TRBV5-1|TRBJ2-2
CASSLGTWAGELFF
TGCGCCAGCAGCTTGGGTACGTGGGCCGGGGAGCTGTTTTTT
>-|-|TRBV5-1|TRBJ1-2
CASSSFPARQENYGYTF
TGCGCCAGCAGCTCGTTTCCCGCGAGGCAGGAGAACTATGGCTACACCTTC
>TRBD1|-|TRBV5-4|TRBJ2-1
CASSRSPVGTENEQFF
TGTGCCAGCAGCCGTTCCCCCGTCGGGACAGAAAATGAGCAGTTCTTC
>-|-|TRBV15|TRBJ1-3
CATSRVRGEGNTIYF
TGTGCCACCAGCAGAGTAAGGGGCGAAGGAAACACCATATATTTT
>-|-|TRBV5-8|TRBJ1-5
CASSGKTGLMGNQPQHF
TGTGCCAGCAGCGGGAAGACAGGCCTAATGGGCAATCAGCCCCAGCATTTT
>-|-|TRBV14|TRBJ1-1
CASSQEVGRSEAFF
TGTGCCAGCAGCCAAGAAGTAGGGAGGTCTGAAGCTTTCTTT
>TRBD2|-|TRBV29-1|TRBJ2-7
CSVLGLAGVPGHEQYF
TGCAGCGTCTTAGGACTAGCGGGGGTTCCGGGCCACGAGCAGTACTTC
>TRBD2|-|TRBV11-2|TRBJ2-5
CASSPSSGGETQYF
TGTGCCAGCAGCCCATCTAGCGGGGGAGAGACCCAGTACTTC
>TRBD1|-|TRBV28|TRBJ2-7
CASRQGGYEQYF
TGTGCCAGCAGACAGGGGGGTTACGAGCAGTACTTC
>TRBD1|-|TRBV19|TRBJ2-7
CASSISGTGLFEQYF
TGTGCCAGTAGTATCTCCGGGACAGGGTTGTTCGAGCAGTACTTC
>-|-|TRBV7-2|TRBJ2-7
CASSLDLDPGEQYF
TGTGCCAGCAGCTTAGATTTGGACCCGGGGGAGCAGTACTTC
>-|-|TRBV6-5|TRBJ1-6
CASSWGAGDNSPLHF
TGTGCCAGCAGTTGGGGGGCAGGGGATAATTCACCCCTCCACTTT
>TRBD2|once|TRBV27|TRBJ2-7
CASSPSRGTYEQYF
TGTGCCAGCAGTCCTTCGCGGGGGACCTACGAGCAGTACTTC
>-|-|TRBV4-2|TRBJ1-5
CASSEKGGGNQPQHF
TGTGCCAGCAGCGAGAAGGGGGGAGGGAATCAGCCCCAGCATTTT
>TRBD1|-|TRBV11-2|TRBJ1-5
CASSLDRAGGQPQHF
TGTGCCAGCAGCTTAGATCGAGCAGGGGGACAGCCCCAGCATTTT
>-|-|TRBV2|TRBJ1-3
CASSFTQGVGNTIYF
TGTGCCAGCTCCTTCACCCAAGGGGTTGGAAACACCATATATTTT
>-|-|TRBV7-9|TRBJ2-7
CASSLVLGAPNEQYF
TGTGCCAGCAGCTTAGTTTTGGGGGCGCCCAACGAGCAGTACTTC
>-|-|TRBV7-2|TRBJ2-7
CASSFTRSYEQYF
TGTGCCAGCAGCTTTACACGTTCCTACGAGCAGTACTTC
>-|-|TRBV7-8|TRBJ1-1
CASSLGRNTEAFF
TGTGCCAGCAGCTTGGGACGGAACACTGAAGCTTTCTTT
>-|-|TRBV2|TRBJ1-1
CASRVTDMNTEAFF
TGTGCCAGCAGGGTTACAGACATGAACACTGAAGCTTTCTTT
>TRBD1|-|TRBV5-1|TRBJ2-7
CASSKAPGQSYEQYF
TGCGCCAGCAGCAAAGCGCCGGGACAGAGTTACGAGCAGTACTTC
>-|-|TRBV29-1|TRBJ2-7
CSVAGISPYEQYF
TGCAGCGTGGCGGGAATCAGTCCCTACGAGCAGTACTTC
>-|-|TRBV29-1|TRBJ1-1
CSVARNTEAFF
TGCAGCGTTGCGCGGAACACTGAAGCTTTCTTT
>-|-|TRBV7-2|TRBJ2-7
CASSLRWGSYEQYF
TGTGCCAGCAGCTTACGATGGGGGTCCTACGAGCAGTACTTC
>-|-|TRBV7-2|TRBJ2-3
CASTLTGISSTDTQYF
TGTGCCAGCACCTTGACGGGAATTTCTAGCACAGATACGCAGTATTTT
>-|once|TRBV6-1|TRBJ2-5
CASSDWTQETQYF
TGTGCCAGCAGTGATTGGACCCAAGAGACCCAGTACTTC
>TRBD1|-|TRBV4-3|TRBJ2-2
CVSSHPGQGTGELFF
TGCGTCAGCAGCCACCCGGGACAGGGGACCGGGGAGCTGTTTTTT
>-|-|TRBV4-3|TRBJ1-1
CASSQEEGRDTEAFF
TGCGCCAGCAGCCAAGAAGAGGGTAGGGACACTGAAGCTTTCTTT